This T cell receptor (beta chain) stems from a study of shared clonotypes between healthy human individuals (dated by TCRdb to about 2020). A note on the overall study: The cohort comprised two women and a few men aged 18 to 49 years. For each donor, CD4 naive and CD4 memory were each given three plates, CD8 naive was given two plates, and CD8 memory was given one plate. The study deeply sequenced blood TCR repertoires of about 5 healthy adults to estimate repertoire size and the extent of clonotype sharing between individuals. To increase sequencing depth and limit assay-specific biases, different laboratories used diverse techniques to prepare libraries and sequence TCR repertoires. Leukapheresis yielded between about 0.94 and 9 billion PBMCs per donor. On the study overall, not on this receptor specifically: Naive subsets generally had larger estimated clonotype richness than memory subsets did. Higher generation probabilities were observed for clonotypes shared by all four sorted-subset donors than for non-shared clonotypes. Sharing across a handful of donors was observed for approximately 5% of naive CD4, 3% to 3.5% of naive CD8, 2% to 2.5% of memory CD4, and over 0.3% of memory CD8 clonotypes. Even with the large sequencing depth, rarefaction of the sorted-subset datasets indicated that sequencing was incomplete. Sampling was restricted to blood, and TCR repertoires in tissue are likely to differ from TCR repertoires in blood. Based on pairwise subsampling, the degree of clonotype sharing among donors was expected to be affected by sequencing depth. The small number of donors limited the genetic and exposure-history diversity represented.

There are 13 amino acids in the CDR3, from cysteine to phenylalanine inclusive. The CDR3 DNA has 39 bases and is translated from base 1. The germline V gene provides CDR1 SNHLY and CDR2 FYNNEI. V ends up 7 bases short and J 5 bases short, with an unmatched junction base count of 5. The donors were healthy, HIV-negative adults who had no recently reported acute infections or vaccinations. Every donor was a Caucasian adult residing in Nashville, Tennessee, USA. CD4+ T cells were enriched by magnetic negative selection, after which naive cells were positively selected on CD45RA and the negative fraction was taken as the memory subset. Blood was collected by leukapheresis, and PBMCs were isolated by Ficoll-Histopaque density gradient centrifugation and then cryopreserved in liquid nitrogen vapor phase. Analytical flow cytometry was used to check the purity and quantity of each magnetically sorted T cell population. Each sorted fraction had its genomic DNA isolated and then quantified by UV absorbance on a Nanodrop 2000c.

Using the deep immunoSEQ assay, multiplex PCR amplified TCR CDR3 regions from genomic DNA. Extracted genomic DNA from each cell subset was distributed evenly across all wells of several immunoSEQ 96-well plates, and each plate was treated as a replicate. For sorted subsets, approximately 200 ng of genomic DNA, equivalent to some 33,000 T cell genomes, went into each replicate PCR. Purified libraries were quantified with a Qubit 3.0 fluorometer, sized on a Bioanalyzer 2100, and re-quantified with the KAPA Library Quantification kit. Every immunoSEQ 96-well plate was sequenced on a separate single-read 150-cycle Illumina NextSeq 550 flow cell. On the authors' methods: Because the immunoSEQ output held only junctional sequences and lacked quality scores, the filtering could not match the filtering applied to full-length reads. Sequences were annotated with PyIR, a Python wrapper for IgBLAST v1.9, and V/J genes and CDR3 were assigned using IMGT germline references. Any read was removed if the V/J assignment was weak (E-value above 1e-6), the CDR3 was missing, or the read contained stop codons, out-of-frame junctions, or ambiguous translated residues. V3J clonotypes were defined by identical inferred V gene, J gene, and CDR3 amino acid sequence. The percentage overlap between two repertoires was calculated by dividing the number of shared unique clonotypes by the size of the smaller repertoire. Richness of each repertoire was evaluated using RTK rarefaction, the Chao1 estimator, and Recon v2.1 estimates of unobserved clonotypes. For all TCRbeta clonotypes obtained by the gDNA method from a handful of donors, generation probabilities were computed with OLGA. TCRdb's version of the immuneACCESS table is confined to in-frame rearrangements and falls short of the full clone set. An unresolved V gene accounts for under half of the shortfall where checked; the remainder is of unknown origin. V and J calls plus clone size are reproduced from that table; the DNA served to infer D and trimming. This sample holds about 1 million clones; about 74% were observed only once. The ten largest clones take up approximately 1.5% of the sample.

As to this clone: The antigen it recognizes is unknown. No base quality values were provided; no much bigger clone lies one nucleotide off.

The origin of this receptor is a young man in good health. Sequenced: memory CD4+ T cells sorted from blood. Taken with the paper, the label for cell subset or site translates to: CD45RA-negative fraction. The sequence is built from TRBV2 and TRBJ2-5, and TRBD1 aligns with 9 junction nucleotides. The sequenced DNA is TGTGCCAGCATGGGACAGGGTGTTGAGACCCAGTACTTC. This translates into CASMGQGVETQYF. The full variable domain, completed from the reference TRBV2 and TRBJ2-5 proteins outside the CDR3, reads EPEVTQTPSHQVTQMGQEVILRCVPISNHLYFYWYRQILGQKVEFLVSFYNNEISEKSEIFDDQFSVERPDGSNFTLKIRSTKLEDSAMYFCASMGQGVETQYFGPGTRLLVL.